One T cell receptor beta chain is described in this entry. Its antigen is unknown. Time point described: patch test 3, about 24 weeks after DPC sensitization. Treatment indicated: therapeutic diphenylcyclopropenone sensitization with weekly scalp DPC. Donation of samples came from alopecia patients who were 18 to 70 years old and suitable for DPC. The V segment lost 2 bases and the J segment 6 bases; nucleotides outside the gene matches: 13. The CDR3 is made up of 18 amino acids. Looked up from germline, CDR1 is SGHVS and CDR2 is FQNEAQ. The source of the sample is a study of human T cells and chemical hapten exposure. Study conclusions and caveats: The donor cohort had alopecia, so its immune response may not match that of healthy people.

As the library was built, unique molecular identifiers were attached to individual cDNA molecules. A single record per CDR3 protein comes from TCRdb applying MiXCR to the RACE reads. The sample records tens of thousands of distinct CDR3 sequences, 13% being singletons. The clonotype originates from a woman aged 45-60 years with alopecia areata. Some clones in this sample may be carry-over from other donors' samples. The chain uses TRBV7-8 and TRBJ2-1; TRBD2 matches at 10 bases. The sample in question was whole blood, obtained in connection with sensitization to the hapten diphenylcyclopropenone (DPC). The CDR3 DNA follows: TGTGCCAGCAGCTTACCCCTAGTAGCGGGAGGTAATCCCAATGAGCAGTTCTTC. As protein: CASSLPLVAGGNPNEQFF.